This T cell receptor beta chain came from a study of T-cell reconstitution after alpha-beta-depleted transplantation in children. For TCRbeta, the library was prepared with unique molecular identifiers. TCRdb processed the PCR reads anew with MiXCR; each CDR3 protein has one entry. Here the sample spans 450,000 to 600,000 distinct CDR3 sequences, approximately 16% being singletons. The CDR3 is 12 amino acids. Germline V gene lookup returns CDR1 SQVTM and CDR2 ANQGSEA. Trimming removed 7 bases from V and 5 bases from J; junction bases left unmatched: 7. This clonotype was counted between two and nine times.

The chain has TRBV29-1 and TRBJ2-5, with TRBD2 matching over 7 bases. The sequence was collected from a human donor who donated a stem cell graft to a child with acute lymphoblastic leukemia. This sample comprised PBMCs from the stem cell graft donor, obtained from the stem cell graft. CDR3 nucleotide sequence: TGCAGCGCTGGGGAGGGATCGGAGACCCAGTACTTC. Translated, it gives CSAGEGSETQYF.